Listed below are T cell receptor beta chains from one sample, sequenced in a study of HIV-infected patients and healthy controls. A single record per CDR3 protein comes from TCRdb applying MiXCR to the 5' RACE reads. The sample has about 63,000 distinct CDR3 sequences, approximately 16% seen once. The specimen sequenced was CD4+ T cells from blood. These TCRs come from a human donor in good health. Both conserved end residues are part of each CDR3. A D gene is named only where the DNA matches it firmly. Size values are once, few and many counts, or a class for expanded clones, and some rows have none.

CDR3 protein | CDR3 DNA | V gene | D gene | J gene | clone size
CSVGWQESSGYTF | TGCAGCGTTGGTTGGCAGGAGTCGTCCGGCTACACCTTC | TRBV29-1 | - | TRBJ1-2 | many
CASSYGETQYF | TGTGCCAGCAGTTACGGAGAGACCCAGTACTTC | TRBV6-2/TRBV6-3 | - | TRBJ2-5 | many
CASSLLAGGQGEQFF | TGTGCCAGCAGCCTCCTGGCGGGGGGCCAGGGTGAGCAGTTCTTC | TRBV12-3/TRBV12-4 | TRBD2 | TRBJ2-1 | -
CASSQGNIQYF | TGTGCCAGCAGCCAAGGCAACATTCAGTACTTC | TRBV14 | - | TRBJ2-4 | -
CASSFAEKLFF | TGTGCCAGCAGCTTTGCCGAAAAACTGTTTTTT | TRBV7-2 | - | TRBJ1-4 | few
CASSSDGQTFSGNTIYF | TGTGCCAGCTCATCGGACGGCCAGACCTTCTCTGGAAACACCATATATTTT | TRBV18 | - | TRBJ1-3 | many
CASGPSWGRDNQPQHF | TGTGCCAGCGGTCCTTCATGGGGGAGGGACAATCAGCCCCAGCATTTT | TRBV12-3/TRBV12-4 | - | TRBJ1-5 | -
CSATRGRLGNQPQHF | TGCAGTGCTACGAGGGGGCGGTTGGGCAATCAGCCCCAGCATTTT | TRBV20-1 | TRBD1 | TRBJ1-5 | -
CASSQRVVASYNEQFF | TGTGCCAGCAGCCAACGCGTCGTGGCCTCCTACAATGAGCAGTTCTTC | TRBV11-2 | - | TRBJ2-1 | few
CASSQIIRSGANVLTF | TGTGCCAGCAGCCAAATAATACGCTCTGGGGCCAACGTCCTGACTTTC | TRBV14 | - | TRBJ2-6 | -
CATTATNYGYTF | TGTGCCACAACGGCCACTAACTATGGCTACACCTTC | TRBV3-1 | - | TRBJ1-2 | few
CASSLGSGTSGRAFNEQFF | TGTGCCAGCAGCCTGGGGTCCGGGACTAGCGGGAGGGCCTTCAATGAGCAGTTCTTC | TRBV11-3 | TRBD2 | TRBJ2-1 | few
CAISEGDFSQPQHF | TGTGCCATCAGTGAGGGAGATTTTTCTCAGCCCCAGCATTTT | TRBV10-3 | - | TRBJ1-5 | few
CASSYWGTGELFF | TGTGCCAGCAGTTACTGGGGCACCGGGGAGCTGTTTTTT | TRBV6-2/TRBV6-3 | - | TRBJ2-2 | few
CASSRDYEQYF | TGTGCCAGCAGCCGTGACTACGAGCAGTACTTC | TRBV12-3/TRBV12-4 | - | TRBJ2-7 | few
CSAKTGRNTDTQYF | TGCAGTGCAAAGACAGGGCGAAACACAGATACGCAGTATTTT | TRBV20-1 | TRBD1 | TRBJ2-3 | many
CSVAVPGQGSEAFF | TGCAGCGTTGCGGTGCCGGGACAGGGATCTGAAGCTTTCTTT | TRBV29-1 | TRBD1 | TRBJ1-1 | medium-sized
CASSHPDRPGELFF | TGTGCCAGCAGCCACCCGGACAGACCGGGGGAGCTGTTTTTT | TRBV28 | - | TRBJ2-2 | few
CASSLTAQNTEAFF | TGTGCCAGCAGCCTGACAGCCCAGAACACTGAAGCTTTCTTT | TRBV28 | - | TRBJ1-1 | many